The text below deals with one TCR beta chain. The data were obtained in a study of T cell responses to AZD1222 COVID-19 vaccine. The repertoire was sequenced with immunoSEQ multiplex PCR; TCRdb's copy has only in-frame clones and lacks some. Counted here are more than 40,000 clones, roughly 91% occurring once; the ten biggest clones make up 37%. Germline V lookup: CDR1 SGHRS, CDR2 YFSETQ. The V end was cut by 1 base, the J end by 5 bases, with 10 bases between. There are 15 residues in the CDR3. The sample in question was peripheral blood, obtained 28 days after the second AZD1222 dose. The chain couples TRBV5-1 to TRBJ1-6; possibly TRBD1 for D (5 bases). This receptor was identified in an adult who received the AZD1222 COVID-19 vaccine. CDR3 coding DNA: TGCGCCAGCAGCTTGTCAGGGACCGATAATTCACCCCTCCACTTT. Encoded protein: CASSLSGTDNSPLHF.